Listed below are T cell receptor beta chains from one sample, sequenced in a study of breast tumors, draining lymph nodes, adjacent tissues. Each CDR3 protein gets one entry after TCRdb re-called the multiplex PCR reads with MiXCR. Counted here are more than 200,000 distinct CDR3 sequences, about 32% occurring once; the ten biggest clones make up approximately 1.5%. The specimen was axillary lymph node tissue. These receptors were obtained from a female donor with breast cancer. Some clones in this sample may be carry-over from other donors' samples. Each CDR3 is given with its conserved first and last residue. D genes are given only for firm matches. The listing skips clone size in some rows; elsewhere it reads once, few, many or a size class.

few,TRBJ2-7,TRBD2,TRBV20-1,TGCAGTGCCTTAACCGGGACTAGCGGCTACGAGCAGTACTTC,CSALTGTSGYEQYF
many,TRBJ2-7,-,TRBV7-3,TGTGCCAGCAGCGAAACAGGTAGCTCCTACGAGCAGTACTTC,CASSETGSSYEQYF
many,TRBJ2-1,TRBD2,TRBV5-1,TGCGCCAGCAGCTCCGGGACTAGCGGGATTAATGAGCAGTTCTTC,CASSSGTSGINEQFF
-,TRBJ2-1,-,TRBV10-1,TGCGCCAGCAGTGAGGAAGCAAACCGGGACAAGGATAACAATGAGCAGTTCTTC,CASSEEANRDKDNNEQFF
-,TRBJ1-5,-,TRBV12-3/TRBV12-4,TGTGCCAGCAGGATTATTAGGGACGGGGTAAATCAGCCCCAGCATTTT,CASRIIRDGVNQPQHF
few,TRBJ2-3,TRBD2,TRBV20-1,TGCAGTGCTAGAGGTGCAGCGGGAGGGGGGGGTACGCAGTATTTT,CSARGAAGGGGTQYF
few,TRBJ2-7,TRBD1,TRBV6-2/TRBV6-3,TGTGCCAGCAGTTCCATTACAGGGGGCGCTACCTACGAGCAGTACTTC,CASSSITGGATYEQYF
many,TRBJ1-2,TRBD1,TRBV6-1,TGTGCCAGCGGAGGGGACAGGGGGATTTATGGCTACACCTTC,CASGGDRGIYGYTF
many,TRBJ1-2,TRBD1,TRBV7-3,TGTGCCAGCAGCTTAACAGGACAGGGGCCGGATGGCTACACCTTC,CASSLTGQGPDGYTF
-,TRBJ2-4,TRBD1,TRBV27,TGTGCCAGCCGTGTAGCCGGGACAGCTGTCAACATTCAGTACTTC,CASRVAGTAVNIQYF
-,TRBJ1-1,-,TRBV20-1,TGCAGTGCTAGGGGGGGGGTGGCTGAAGCTTTCTTT,CSARGGVAEAFF
many,TRBJ2-2,TRBD1,TRBV4-1,TGCGCCAGCGGACAGGGAATCGGGGAGCTGTTTTTT,CASGQGIGELFF
many,TRBJ1-5,-,TRBV19,TGTGCCAGTACCGGACTATACAATCAGCCCCAGCATTTT,CASTGLYNQPQHF
many,TRBJ2-1,TRBD2,TRBV20-1,TGCAGTGCGGGTAGCGGGAGGGCCTTGAATGAGCAGTTCTTC,CSAGSGRALNEQFF
many,TRBJ2-7,TRBD2,TRBV12-3/TRBV12-4,TGTGCCAGCAGCAACGGGAGGAGATCCTACGAGCAGTACTTC,CASSNGRRSYEQYF
many,TRBJ2-5,TRBD2,TRBV11-3,TGTGCCAGCAGCTCCAGGACTAGCGAAGGTGGGGAGACCCAGTACTTC,CASSSRTSEGGETQYF
few,TRBJ1-1,-,TRBV5-1,TGCGCCAGCAGCTTCATAGGGGGCACTGAAGCTTTCTTT,CASSFIGGTEAFF
few,TRBJ1-4,-,TRBV6-4,TGTGCCAGCAGTCACCGAGCCGACCCTAATGAAAAACTGTTTTTT,CASSHRADPNEKLFF
many,TRBJ2-7,-,TRBV27,TGTGCCAGCGCGGGACAGGCTTCTAGCGGGCCAAACTACGAGCAGTACTTC,CASAGQASSGPNYEQYF
many,TRBJ1-2,TRBD1,TRBV7-2,TGTGCCAGCAGCTACGGACAGGAGGCCTATGGCTACACCTTC,CASSYGQEAYGYTF
few,TRBJ1-4,-,TRBV2,TGTGCCAGCAGTGACATGGGGCTTACGCTTTTT,CASSDMGLTLF
-,TRBJ2-7,-,TRBV12-3/TRBV12-4,TGTGCCAGCAGTTCCACAGGGACCGATTACGGGCAGTACTTC,CASSSTGTDYGQYF
many,TRBJ2-5,-,TRBV4-1,TGCGCCAGCAGCCGCGGGGCTAGCAGTTCGGGGAAGACCCAGTACTTC,CASSRGASSSGKTQYF
many,TRBJ2-1,-,TRBV6-1,TGTGCCAGCAGTGAAGCGGGACTCGTGCCGCACAATGAGCAGTTCTTC,CASSEAGLVPHNEQFF
-,TRBJ2-7,-,TRBV7-3,TGTGCCAGCAGCTTAAATTCGGTCTCCTACGAGCAGTACTTC,CASSLNSVSYEQYF
many,TRBJ2-2,TRBD2,TRBV19,TGTGCCAGTAGTACCTCGACTAGCGGGAGAGACACCGGGGAGCTGTTTTTT,CASSTSTSGRDTGELFF
-,TRBJ2-1,TRBD2,TRBV29-1,TGCAGCGTTGCGACTAGCGGGAGAAGGTACAATGAGCAGTTCTTC,CSVATSGRRYNEQFF
-,TRBJ2-2,-,TRBV24-1,TGTGCCACCAGTGATTCGCTAGCGTCCGGGGAGCTGTTTTTT,CATSDSLASGELFF
-,TRBJ2-1,-,TRBV27,TGTGCCAGCAGGTCCTATAGCGAGAGCTCCTACAATGAGCAGTTCTTC,CASRSYSESSYNEQFF
many,TRBJ2-7,TRBD1,TRBV6-5,TGTGCCAGCAGTCGGAAGGACAGGGGGCTCTACGAGCAGTACTTC,CASSRKDRGLYEQYF
many,TRBJ2-1,TRBD1,TRBV25-1,TGTGCCAGCAGTGAATCGGGCAGGGGGCGCATCAATGAGCAGTTCTTC,CASSESGRGRINEQFF